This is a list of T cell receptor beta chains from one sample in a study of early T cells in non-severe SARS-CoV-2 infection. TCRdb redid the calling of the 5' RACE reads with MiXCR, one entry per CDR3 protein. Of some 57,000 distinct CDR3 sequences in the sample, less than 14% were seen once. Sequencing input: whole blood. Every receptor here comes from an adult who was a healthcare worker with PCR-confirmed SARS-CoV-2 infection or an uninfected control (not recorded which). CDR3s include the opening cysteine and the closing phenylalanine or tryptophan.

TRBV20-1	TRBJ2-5	CSARFYIEETQYF
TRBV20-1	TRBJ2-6	CSATVPGANVLTF
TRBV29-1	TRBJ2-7	CSVVVGGPYEQYF
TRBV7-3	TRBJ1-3	CASSLTGKSGNTIYF
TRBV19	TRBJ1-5	CASKDSNQPQHF
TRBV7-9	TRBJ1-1	CASSLSPPNTEAFF
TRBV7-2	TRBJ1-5	CASSLLGKNQPQHF
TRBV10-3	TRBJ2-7	CAIRPDAVYEQYF
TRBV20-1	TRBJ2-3	CSASPVQRAGTDTQYF
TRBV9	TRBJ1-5	CASSGSPDRADQPQHF
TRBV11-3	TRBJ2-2	CASSLDRTGELFF
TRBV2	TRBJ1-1	CASSEAWGEAFF
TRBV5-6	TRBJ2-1	CASSFGGGLAEYNEQFF
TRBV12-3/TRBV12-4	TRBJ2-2	CASSQLTTVTGELFF
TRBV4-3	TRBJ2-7	CASSQDMRTGTEQYF
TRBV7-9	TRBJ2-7	CASSPGPGQGNEQYF
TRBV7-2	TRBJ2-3	CASSLSVPTDTQYF
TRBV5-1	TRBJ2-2	CASSPLRDTGELFF
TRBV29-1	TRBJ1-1	CSARSRILHAEAFF
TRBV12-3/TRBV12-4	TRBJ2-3	CASSSLAGRSTDTQYF
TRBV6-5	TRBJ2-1	CASSFGLAGYNEQFF
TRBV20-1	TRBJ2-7	CSARAPDSYEQYF
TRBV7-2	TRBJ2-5	CASSLRGGQGAETQYF
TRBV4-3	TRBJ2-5	CASSQGDSGVETQYF
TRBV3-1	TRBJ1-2	CASSQATGWFNYGYTF
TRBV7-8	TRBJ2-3	CASSVTGTNTDTQYF